The present T cell receptor (beta chain) was sequenced within a study of response to subunit inactivated influenza vaccine (dated by TCRdb to between 2018 and 2020). A note on the overall study: The study used deep quantitative T cell receptor repertoire profiling to track responses to a trivalent subunit inactivated influenza vaccine. Points the paper makes about the study in general: The authors suggested that each seasonal influenza vaccination may recruit only a limited number of new T cells.

This clonotype was detected a few times. The antigen it recognizes is unknown. No much larger clone is present one base from it, and per-base qualities are unavailable. Taken from cysteine to phenylalanine, the CDR3 has 15 residues. Left in the record is the CDR3 DNA by itself, 45 bases read in frame from the first base. Taken from the germline V gene, the CDR1 and CDR2 loops are SGHVS and FQNEAQ. Unmatched junction bases come to 5, with V trimmed by 5 bases and J by 2 bases. Library prep was done by RT-PCR. TCRdb shows the sequencer as Illumina HiSeq 2500. In-frame beta chains were kept once TCRdb had trimmed the public reads at Q25 with fastp and called clones with MiXCR. CDR3 protein duplicates are merged, each entry listing the most common genes and DNA. This sample has 530,000 or so distinct CDR3 sequences in its table, and 12% of those were observed once. The ten most abundant clones make up roughly 10% of the sample.

The material sequenced was PBMCs from blood, taken on the day of vaccination. This TCR was recovered from a man aged 45 to 65 who received an inactivated influenza vaccine. Donor details come from another sample of the same person, matched by shared clones. The rearranged segments are TRBV7-8 and TRBJ2-3; TRBD1 aligns with 9 central bases. CDR3 protein: CASSRQGDHTDTQYF. The bases are TGTGCCAGCAGCCGACAGGGGGACCACACAGATACGCAGTATTTT.